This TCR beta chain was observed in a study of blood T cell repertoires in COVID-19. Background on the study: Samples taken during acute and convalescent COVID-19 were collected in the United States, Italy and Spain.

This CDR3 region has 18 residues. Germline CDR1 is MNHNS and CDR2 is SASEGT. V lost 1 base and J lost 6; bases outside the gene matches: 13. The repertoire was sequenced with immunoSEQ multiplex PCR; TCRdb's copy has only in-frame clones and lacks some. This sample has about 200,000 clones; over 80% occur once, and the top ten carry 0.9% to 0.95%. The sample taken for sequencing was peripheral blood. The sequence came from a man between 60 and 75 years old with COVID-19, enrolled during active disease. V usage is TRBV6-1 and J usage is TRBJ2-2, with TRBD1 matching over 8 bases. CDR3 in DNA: TGTGCCAGCAGTGAAGGATTCGCGGCAGGGGGCGTCGCCGGGGAGCTGTTTTTT. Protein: CASSEGFAAGGVAGELFF.